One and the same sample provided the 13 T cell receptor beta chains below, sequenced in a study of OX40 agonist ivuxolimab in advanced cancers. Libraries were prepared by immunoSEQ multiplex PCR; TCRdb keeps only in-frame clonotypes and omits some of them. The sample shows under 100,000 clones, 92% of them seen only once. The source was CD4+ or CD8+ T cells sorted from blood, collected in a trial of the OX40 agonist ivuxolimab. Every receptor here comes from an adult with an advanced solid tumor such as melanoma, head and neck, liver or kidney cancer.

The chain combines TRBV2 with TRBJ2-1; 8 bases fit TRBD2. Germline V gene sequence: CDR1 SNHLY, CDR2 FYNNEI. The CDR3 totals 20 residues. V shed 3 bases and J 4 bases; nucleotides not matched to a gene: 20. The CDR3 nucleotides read TGTGCCAGCAGTGACCCCCTCTCGGTCTTCCGGGAGGGCCAATACAATGAGCAGTTCTTC. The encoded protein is CASSDPLSVFREGQYNEQFF.

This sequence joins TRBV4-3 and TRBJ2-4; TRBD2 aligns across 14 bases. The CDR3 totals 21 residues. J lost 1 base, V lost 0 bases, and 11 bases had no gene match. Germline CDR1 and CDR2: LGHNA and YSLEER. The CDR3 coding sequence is TGCGCCAGCAGCCAAGATCTGCTGGGACTAGCGGGAGTTCCCGCCAAAAACATTCAGTACTTC. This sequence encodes CASSQDLLGLAGVPAKNIQYF.

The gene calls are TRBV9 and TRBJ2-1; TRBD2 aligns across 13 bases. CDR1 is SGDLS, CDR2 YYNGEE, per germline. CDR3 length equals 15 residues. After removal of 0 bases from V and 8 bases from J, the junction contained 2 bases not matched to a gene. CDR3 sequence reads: CASSVGTSGSDEQFF. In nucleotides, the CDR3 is TGTGCCAGCAGCGTAGGGACTAGCGGGAGTGATGAGCAGTTCTTC.

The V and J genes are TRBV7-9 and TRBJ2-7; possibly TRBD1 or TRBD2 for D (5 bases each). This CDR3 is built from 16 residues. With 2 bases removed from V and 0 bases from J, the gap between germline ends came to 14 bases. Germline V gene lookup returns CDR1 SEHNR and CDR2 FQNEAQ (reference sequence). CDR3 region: CASSLRGGGSSYEQYF. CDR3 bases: TGTGCCAGCAGCTTAAGAGGTGGGGGAAGCTCCTACGAGCAGTACTTC.

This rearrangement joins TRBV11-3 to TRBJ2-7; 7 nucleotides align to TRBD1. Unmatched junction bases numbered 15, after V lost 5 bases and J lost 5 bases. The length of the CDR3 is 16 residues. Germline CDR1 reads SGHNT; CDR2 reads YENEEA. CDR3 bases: TGTGCCAGCAGCGGATCTAGGACAGGTTCGGTGCACGAGCAGTACTTC. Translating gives CASSGSRTGSVHEQYF.

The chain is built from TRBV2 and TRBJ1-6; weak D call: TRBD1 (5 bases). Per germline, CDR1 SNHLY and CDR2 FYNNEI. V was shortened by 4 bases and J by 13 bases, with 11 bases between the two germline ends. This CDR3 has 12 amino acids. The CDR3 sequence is CASSGDRPPLHF. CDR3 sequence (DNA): TGTGCCAGCAGTGGGGACCGTCCTCCCCTCCACTTT. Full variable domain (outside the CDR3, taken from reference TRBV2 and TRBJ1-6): EPEVTQTPSHQVTQMGQEVILRCVPISNHLYFYWYRQILGQKVEFLVSFYNNEISEKSEIFDDQFSVERPDGSNFTLKIRSTKLEDSAMYFCASSGDRPPLHFGNGTRLTVT.

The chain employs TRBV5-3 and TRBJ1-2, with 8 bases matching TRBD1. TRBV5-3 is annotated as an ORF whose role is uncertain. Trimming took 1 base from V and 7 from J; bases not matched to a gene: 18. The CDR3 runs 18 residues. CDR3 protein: CARSLFSRRATGGSGYTF. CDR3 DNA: TGTGCCAGAAGCTTGTTTTCCCGCAGGGCCACAGGGGGATCTGGCTACACCTTC.

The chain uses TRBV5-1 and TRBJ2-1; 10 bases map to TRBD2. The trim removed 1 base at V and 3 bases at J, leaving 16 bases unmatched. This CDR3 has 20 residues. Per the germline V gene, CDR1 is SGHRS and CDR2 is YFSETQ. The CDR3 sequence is CASSLTGDPSSGRLYNEQFF. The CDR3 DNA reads TGCGCCAGCAGCTTGACAGGGGATCCTTCTAGCGGGAGACTCTACAATGAGCAGTTCTTC. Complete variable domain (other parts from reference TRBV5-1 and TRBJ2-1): KAGVTQTPRYLIKTRGQQVTLSCSPISGHRSVSWYQQTPGQGLQFLFEYFSETQRNKGNFPGRFSGRQFSNSRSEMNVSTLELGDSALYLCASSLTGDPSSGRLYNEQFFGPGTRLTVL.

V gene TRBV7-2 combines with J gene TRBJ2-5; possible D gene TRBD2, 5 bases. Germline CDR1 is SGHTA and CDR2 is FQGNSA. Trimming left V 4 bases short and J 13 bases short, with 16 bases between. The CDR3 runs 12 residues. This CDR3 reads CASSSVASAPYF. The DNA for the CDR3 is TGTGCCAGCAGCTCTGTAGCGTCCGCGCCGTACTTC.

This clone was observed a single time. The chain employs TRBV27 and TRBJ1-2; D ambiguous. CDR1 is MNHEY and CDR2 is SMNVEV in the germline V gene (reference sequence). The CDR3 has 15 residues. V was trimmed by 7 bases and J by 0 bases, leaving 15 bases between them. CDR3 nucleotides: TGTGCCAGCACCCCCGGCGGAGGGACTAACTATGGCTACACCTTC. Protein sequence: CASTPGGGTNYGYTF.

DNA for the CDR3: TGTGCCAGCAGCTTAGGGAGCCCCCTCTCCTACGAGCAGTACTTC. This gives the protein CASSLGSPLSYEQYF. The rearrangement links TRBV11-1 to TRBJ2-7; D is unresolved. The CDR3 has 15 residues. V lost 1 base, J lost 0 bases, and 10 bases lay in between. Germline CDR1 and CDR2: SGHAT and FQDESV (reference sequence).

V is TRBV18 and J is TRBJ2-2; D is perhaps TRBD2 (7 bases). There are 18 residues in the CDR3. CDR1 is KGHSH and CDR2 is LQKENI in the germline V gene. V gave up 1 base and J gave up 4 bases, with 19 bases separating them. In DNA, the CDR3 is TGTGCCAGCTCACCACGCAGCTTGGGGGGGCGCCCCACCGGGGAGCTGTTTTTT. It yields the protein CASSPRSLGGRPTGELFF.

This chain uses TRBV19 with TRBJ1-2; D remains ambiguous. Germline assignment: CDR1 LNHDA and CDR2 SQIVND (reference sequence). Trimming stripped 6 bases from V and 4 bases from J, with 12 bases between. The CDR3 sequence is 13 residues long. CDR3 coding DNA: TGTGCCAGTAGGTTGGTCACCGGCTATGGCTACACCTTC. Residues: CASRLVTGYGYTF.